One T cell receptor (beta chain) is described in this entry. The antigen remains undetermined. This record comes from a study of cytomegalovirus exposure and HLA in healthy donors. Overall study results and limits: Previously analyzed data showed that most TCR beta V segments were productive at a frequency of about 90% or about 30%. Later analysis identified 16,000 or so TCR beta sequences associated with HLA alleles, using a false discovery rate threshold of 0.05. An Asian-associated ancestry cluster reportedly showed fewer N-insertions than the roughly 670-donor mean in a later analysis. Within a later analysis, the majority of CMV-associated TCR beta chains appeared HLA-restricted.

Germline values: CDR1 MGHRA, CDR2 YSYEKL. Deletions cut 4 bases from V and 0 bases from J, with 13 bases between. The CDR3 extends over 17 amino acids. PCR employed 60 Vbeta and 13 Jbeta primers. Profiled with immunoSEQ multiplex PCR; TCRdb holds only in-frame clones, not every one. Here the sample spans 95,000 to 150,000 clones, around two thirds being singletons. The sequence was obtained from a man between 60 and 70 years old in good health and CMV-seropositive. V is TRBV4-1 and J is TRBJ1-6; tentative D call: TRBD1 (6 bases). Material for sequencing was PBMCs. In nucleotides, the CDR3 is TGCGCCAGCAGCCCCGATACAGGGAGCTCCTATAATTCACCCCTCCACTTT. It encodes CASSPDTGSSYNSPLHF.